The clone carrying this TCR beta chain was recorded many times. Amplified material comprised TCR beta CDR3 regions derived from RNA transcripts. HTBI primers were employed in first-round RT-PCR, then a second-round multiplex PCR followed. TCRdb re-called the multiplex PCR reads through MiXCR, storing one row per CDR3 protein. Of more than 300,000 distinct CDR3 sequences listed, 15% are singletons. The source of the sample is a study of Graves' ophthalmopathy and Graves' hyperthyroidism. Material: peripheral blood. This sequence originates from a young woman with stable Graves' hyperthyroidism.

The CDR3 protein is CASSPLPQDRGRETQYF. CDR3 DNA sequence: TGTGCCAGCTCACCCTTGCCCCAGGACAGGGGGAGAGAGACCCAGTACTTC. The chain employs TRBV18 and TRBJ2-5, with TRBD1 matching over 10 bases. The V segment lost 3 bases and the J segment 4 bases; nucleotides outside the gene matches: 11. CDR3 size: 17 residues. Germline V CDR1 and CDR2: KGHSH, LQKENI.